The 19 T cell receptor beta chains listed next were all sequenced from one sample in a study of tumor-infiltrating lymphocytes in primary liver carcinoma (dated by TCRdb to the late 2010s). Sequencing used an Illumina HiSeq 2500. Starting from approximately 500 ng total RNA, TCRbeta-specific cDNA was produced by reverse transcription with a constant-region primer and ProtoScript II reverse transcriptase. TCRbeta libraries were built with three nested multiplex PCR rounds, a slightly modified ARM-PCR procedure. Multiplex TRBV1-TRBV30 forward primers and a Cbeta reverse primer were used in the first two PCR rounds, each of which was run for approximately 9 cycles. The raw public data were reprocessed by TCRdb itself: fastp quality trimming at Q25, MiXCR clonotype calling, in-frame beta chains only. Rows are unified per CDR3 protein, each entry keeping the most common DNA and genes. The sample profile shows about 200,000 distinct CDR3 sequences; 85% of them were found once. The ten most abundant clones make up around 18% of the sample.

Without any cell sorting, total RNA and DNA were extracted together from about 19-30 mg of bulk tissue using the AllPrep DNA/RNA mini kit. The specimen was tumor tissue from primary liver carcinoma. Every receptor here comes from a man aged 35 to 55 with primary liver carcinoma and hepatitis B virus infection.

V usage is TRBV29-1 and J usage is TRBJ2-3; D is possibly TRBD1 (5 bases). Germline lookup yields CDR1 SQVTM and CDR2 ANQGSEA. V was shortened by 5 bases and J by 2 bases, with 14 bases between the two germline ends. This CDR3 spans 14 amino acids. CDR3: CSVQQVTSTDTQYF. The CDR3 nucleotides read TGCAGCGTTCAACAGGTGACCTCCACAGATACGCAGTATTTT.

Note on this clonotype: Its ends do not fully match the called genes, so a read error is possible. V is TRBV6-1 and J is TRBJ2-1, with a weak D call TRBD2 (5 bases). CDR3 size: 13 residues. The germline CDR1 and CDR2 sequences are MNHNS and SASEGT. CDR3 bases: TGTGTCAGCCACAGTGGGAGCTACAATGAGGAGTTCTTC. Translation: CVSHSGSYNEEFF.

In regard to this clonotype: Given the absence of the conserved phenylalanine or tryptophan at the CDR3 end, a read error is likely. Because the CDR3's place on the DNA is in doubt, the DNA is left out and the CDR3 is given as listed by TCRdb. This chain joins TRBV11-2 and TRBJ2-4. Looked up from germline, CDR1 is SGHAT and CDR2 is FQNNGV. The CDR3 length is 15 residues, termini included. CDR3: CASTTSAVAKNIQYI.

In its sample, this clonotype was seen many times. The rearrangement uses TRBV5-1 and TRBJ2-3; 8 nucleotides align to TRBD1. From germline, CDR1 is SGHRS and CDR2 YFSETQ. J was trimmed by 5 bases and V by 4 bases; bases with no gene match: 9. The CDR3 sequence is 15 residues long. CDR3 in amino acids: CASSITGGSEDTQYF. The CDR3 DNA follows: TGCGCCAGCAGCATTACAGGGGGTTCCGAAGATACGCAGTATTTT.

As regards this clonotype: An end of the junction differs from the germline gene, which may be a read error. This chain connects TRBV18 to TRBJ2-3; TRBD1 is a possible D gene (5 bases). CDR3 size: 15 residues. Germline V gene lookup returns CDR1 KGHSH and CDR2 LQKENI. CDR3 DNA: TGTGCCAGTTCCCCAATCGACAGACCCACAGATACTCAGTATTTT. It encodes CASSPIDRPTDTQYF.

The sample holds one count of this clonotype. The junction does not match germline at one end; this may be a read error. The V and J genes are TRBV11-1 and TRBJ2-1; possibly TRBD2 for D (6 bases). The CDR3 loop spans 16 amino acids. Germline V gene data show CDR1 as SGHAT and CDR2 as FQDESV (reference sequence). CDR3 loop: CASSLGLVSSYNEQFF. The CDR3 DNA reads as TGTGCCAGCAGCTTGGGACTGGTCAGCTCCTACAATGAACAGTTCTTC.

This clonotype was detected only a few times. An end of the junction differs from the germline gene, which may be a read error. The chain couples TRBV29-1 to TRBJ2-7; D is possibly TRBD1 or TRBD2 (5 bases each). The CDR3 is 15 amino acids. Germline lookup yields CDR1 SQVTM and CDR2 ANQGSEA. CDR3 DNA sequence: TGCAGCATTGAGGCTCGGGGCCGGGACTCCTACGAGCAGTACTTC. The encoded protein is CSIEARGRDSYEQYF.

Notes on this clonotype: Because it lacks the conserved phenylalanine or tryptophan at the end, this CDR3 is likely a read error. This chain connects TRBV29-1 to TRBJ2-2; unclear D gene. The CDR3 spans 13 residues. V was shortened by 4 bases and J by 4 bases, with 10 bases between the two germline ends. The germline V gene has CDR1 SQVTM and CDR2 ANQGSEA. The CDR3 reads CSVGLASTGELFS. Written as DNA, the CDR3 is TGCAGCGTTGGACTGGCGAGCACCGGGGAGCTGTTTTCT.

The chain uses TRBV18 and TRBJ2-3, with D possibly being TRBD2 (5 bases). V lost 8 bases and J 6 bases, leaving 15 bases between the germline ends. Germline-derived CDR1 and CDR2 are KGHSH and LQKENI. The CDR3 totals 13 residues. CDR3 in DNA: TGTGCCAGCATACCCATAGCGTTGGATACGCAGTATTTT. Translated: CASIPIALDTQYF.

The chain links TRBV5-1 to TRBJ2-3; weak D call: TRBD2 (6 bases). The CDR3 is 15 residues long. Germline V lookup: CDR1 SGHRS, CDR2 YFSETQ. V was cut by 9 bases and J by 4 bases, with 21 bases left in between. The CDR3 bases are TGCGCCACCAGTGGCACATCGGGAGTCTCAGATACGCAGTATTTT. This encodes CATSGTSGVSDTQYF. Full variable domain (outside the CDR3, taken from reference TRBV5-1 and TRBJ2-3): KAGVTQTPRYLIKTRGQQVTLSCSPISGHRSVSWYQQTPGQGLQFLFEYFSETQRNKGNFPGRFSGRQFSNSRSEMNVSTLELGDSALYLCATSGTSGVSDTQYFGPGTRLTVL.

Details on this clonotype: Its ends do not fully match the called genes, so a read error is possible. The chain joins TRBV4-1 to TRBJ2-1; 11 nucleotides agree with TRBD2. CDR3 length: 17 residues. The germline CDR1 and CDR2 sequences are MGHRA and YSYEKL. The CDR3 here is CANSPREVAGGRSKQFF. The DNA for the CDR3 is TGCGCCAACAGCCCCAGAGAGGTAGCGGGAGGGCGTAGTAAGCAATTCTTC.

This clonotype was observed a few times. Since a much larger clone is just one base distant, this may be a read error. This chain links TRBV30 with TRBJ2-5, with a possible D match to TRBD2 (5 bases). Germline V gives CDR1 GTSNPN, CDR2 SVGIG (reference sequence). Trimming cost V 4 bases and J 5 bases, with 20 bases left between them. This CDR3 region has 15 residues. The CDR3 DNA reads as TGTGCCTGGACTACCCCCTTCACTAGAGGGGAGACCCAGTACTTC. Residues: CAWTTPFTRGETQYF.

As regards this clonotype: One end of the junction does not line up with germline, which may come from a read error. CDR3 nucleotide sequence: TGTGCCAGCAGATTAGGATATACGAGGTATTTT. Its protein product is CASRLGYTRYF. This chain joins TRBV11-2 and TRBJ2-3, with D hard to call. The germline V gene has CDR1 SGHAT and CDR2 FQNNGV. This CDR3 comprises 11 residues.

On this clonotype itself: A read error may account for a junction end that differs from germline. The chain is built from TRBV7-8 and TRBJ1-4, with a possible D match to TRBD1 (6 bases). The CDR3 totals 16 residues. Germline CDR1 reads SGHVS; CDR2 reads FQNEAQ. The CDR3 DNA follows: TGTACCAGCAGCCCCCAACGGAGAGGGGGGAATGAAAAACTGTTTTTT. Amino acid sequence: CTSSPQRRGGNEKLFF.

This clonotype showed up just a few times. This chain connects TRBV5-6 to TRBJ1-5, with a tentative D call TRBD1 (6 bases). Trimming cost V 4 bases and J 9 bases, with 20 bases left between them. The CDR3 consists of 15 residues. Germline V gene sequence: CDR1 SGHDT, CDR2 YYEEEE. The CDR3 DNA sequence: TGTGCCAGCAGCATTTTGGGCAGGGGCGATCGGCCCCAGCATTTT. This translates into CASSILGRGDRPQHF.

In the case of this clonotype: Germline and junction disagree at one end, which may indicate a read error. The chain recombines TRBV6-5 with TRBJ2-3; a possible D gene is TRBD2 (5 bases). Germline V lookup: CDR1 MNHEY, CDR2 SVGAGI. The CDR3 length is 15 residues. CDR3 in DNA: TGTGCCAGCAGGGTCGGGGAACTAGGTACGCATACTCAGTATTTT. Its protein is CASRVGELGTHTQYF.

As for this clonotype: One end of the junction fails to match germline, which may point to a read error. J is TRBJ2-3 and V is TRBV12-3 or TRBV12-4; 7 bases fit TRBD2. The CDR3 is 14 residues long. DNA of the CDR3: TGTGGCAGCAGTCCCGGGACTAAGCCATATACGCAGTATTTT. Its protein is CGSSPGTKPYTQYF.

Points on this clonotype: A junction boundary mismatches the germline segment, possibly from a read error. The gene calls are TRBV4-2 and TRBJ2-1, with D perhaps TRBD2 (5 bases). This CDR3 has 16 residues. From germline, CDR1 is LGHNA and CDR2 YNFKEQ. The CDR3, as DNA: TGTGTCAGCAGCCAACACTTCGGGATGGGTAACAATGAGCAGTTCTTC. Protein sequence: CVSSQHFGMGNNEQFF.

The chain carries TRBV6-5 and TRBJ2-7; 8 positions agree with TRBD2. The CDR3 extends over 14 amino acids. CDR1 is MNHEY, CDR2 SVGAGI, per germline. The ends lost 7 bases at V and 5 bases at J; junction bases unmatched: 10. The CDR3 loop is CASTTGTRDNEQYF. CDR3 in DNA: TGTGCCAGCACCACCGGGACTAGGGACAACGAGCAGTACTTC.